The 5 T cell receptor beta chains listed next were all sequenced from one sample in a study of radiotherapy plus CTLA-4 blockade in lung cancer. Method: immunoSEQ multiplex PCR; TCRdb's copy keeps in-frame clones and lacks some. Of 81,000 or so clones in the sample, under 85% were seen once. The specimen was peripheral blood, collected from a patient treated with radiotherapy plus ipilimumab. Receptors originate from a human donor with non-small cell lung cancer that progressed on radiotherapy plus ipilimumab.

This clone was counted a few times. The chain couples TRBV19 to TRBJ1-1; possible D gene TRBD1, 5 bases. Per germline, CDR1 LNHDA and CDR2 SQIVND (reference sequence). CDR3 size: 14 residues. Trimming took off 3 bases at V and 3 bases at J, with 11 bases between the two ends. CDR3 amino acids: CASSMAGLDTEAFF. CDR3 nucleotide sequence: TGTGCCAGTAGTATGGCGGGGCTGGACACTGAAGCTTTCTTT.

The genes are TRBV2 and TRBJ2-7; 11 bases agree with TRBD2. This CDR3 is built from 13 residues. CDR1 is SNHLY, CDR2 FYNNEI, per germline. The junction had 5 bases not matched to a gene; V was cut back by 6 bases and J by 7 bases. The CDR3 is CASSARTSGEQYF. CDR3 DNA: TGTGCCAGCAGCGCCCGGACTAGCGGGGAGCAGTACTTC.

The table lists this clone with a few counts. The chain uses TRBV7-9 and TRBJ1-2; no clear D gene. The CDR3 covers 12 residues. The V and J ends lost 0 bases and 6 bases respectively, with 5 bases between them. CDR1 and CDR2 (germline): SEHNR, FQNEAQ (reference sequence). The DNA of the CDR3 is TGTGCCAGCAGCTTAGCCGGGAATGGCTACACCTTC. Translating it yields CASSLAGNGYTF. The whole variable domain, remainder taken from reference TRBV7-9 and TRBJ1-2, is DTGVSQNPRHKITKRGQNVTFRCDPISEHNRLYWYRQTLGQGPEFLTYFQNEAQLEKSRLLSDRFSAERPKGSFSTLEIQRTEQGDSAMYLCASSLAGNGYTFGSGTRLTVV.

The chain links TRBV7-9 to TRBJ2-7; D uncertain. The ends were cut back, 4 bases at V and 2 bases at J, with 6 bases in the middle. The CDR3 has 12 residues. CDR1 and CDR2 from the germline V gene are SEHNR and FQNEAQ (reference sequence). CDR3: CASSSGTYEQYF. CDR3 DNA sequence: TGTGCCAGCAGCTCCGGAACCTACGAGCAGTACTTC.

DNA for the CDR3: TGTGCCAGTAGTTCCCCTGGCGGGGGGGCCTTCGGGGAGCTGTTTTTT. Translated, it gives CASSSPGGGAFGELFF. The chain uses TRBV19 and TRBJ2-2, with 9 bases that match TRBD2. Germline CDR1 LNHDA, CDR2 SQIVND (reference sequence). The V segment lost 5 bases and the J segment 7 bases; nucleotides outside the gene matches: 11. There are 16 residues in the CDR3.